This TCR beta chain was sequenced during a study of Graves' ophthalmopathy and Graves' hyperthyroidism. From RNA, the CDR3 regions of TCR beta chains were amplified and sequenced. RT-PCR with HTBI primers came first, then second-round multiplex PCR. One entry per CDR3 protein results from TCRdb running MiXCR on the multiplex PCR reads. The table records about 390,000 distinct CDR3 sequences, about a sixth of them present only once. As for this clonotype: The CDR3 carries no conserved terminal phenylalanine or tryptophan, so it likely arises from a read error.

The V gene's germline CDR1 is SEHNR and CDR2 FQNEAQ (reference sequence). The CDR3 runs to 14 residues. Material: peripheral blood. V gene TRBV7-9 combines with J gene TRBJ2-2, with D uncertain. This TCR came from an adult woman with stable Graves' hyperthyroidism. The CDR3 nucleotides read TGTGTCAGCACCCGAGCCTCGAACACCGGGGAGCTGTTTGTT. It translates to CVSTRASNTGELFV.